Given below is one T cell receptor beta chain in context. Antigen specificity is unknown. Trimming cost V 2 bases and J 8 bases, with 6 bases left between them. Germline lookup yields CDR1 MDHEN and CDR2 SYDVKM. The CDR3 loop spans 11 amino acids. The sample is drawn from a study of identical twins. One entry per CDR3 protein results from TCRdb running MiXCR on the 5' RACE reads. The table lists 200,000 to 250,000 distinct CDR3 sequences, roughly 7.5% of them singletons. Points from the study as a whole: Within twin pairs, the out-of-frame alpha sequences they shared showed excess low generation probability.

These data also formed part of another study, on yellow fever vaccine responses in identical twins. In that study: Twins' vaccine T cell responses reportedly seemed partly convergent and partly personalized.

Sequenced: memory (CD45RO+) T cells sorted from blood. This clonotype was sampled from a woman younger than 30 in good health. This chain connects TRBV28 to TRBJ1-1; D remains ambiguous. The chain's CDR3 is CASSLSQEAFF. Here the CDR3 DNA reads TGTGCCAGCAGTTTAAGTCAAGAAGCTTTCTTT.